These 27 T cell receptor beta chains share one sample of origin, sequenced in a study of blood T cell repertoires in COVID-19. The table came from immunoSEQ multiplex PCR; TCRdb's copy has only in-frame clones and leaves some out. The table lists about 100,000 clones, roughly nine tenths of them singletons. The source material was peripheral blood. These receptors all stem from a young man in a cohort sampled during active COVID-19.

The V call is TRBV27, the J call TRBJ1-5; D gene uncertain. This CDR3 is 14 amino acids long. Germline assignment: CDR1 MNHEY and CDR2 SMNVEV (reference sequence). The V gene lost 2 bases and the J gene lost 3 bases, with 8 bases spanning the gap. In DNA form, the CDR3 reads TGTGCCAGCAGTTTAGCCGGACTCAATCAGCCCCAGCATTTT. This sequence encodes CASSLAGLNQPQHF.

The chain recombines TRBV7-9 with TRBJ2-3; D may be TRBD2 (5 bases). Germline lookup yields CDR1 SEHNR and CDR2 FQNEAQ (reference sequence). Trimming shortened V by 10 bases and J by 1 base, and 12 bases separated the two germline ends. The CDR3 is made up of 13 amino acids. The CDR3 region is CANEGMGTDTQYF. The CDR3 DNA follows: TGTGCCAACGAGGGAATGGGCACAGATACGCAGTATTTT.

The genes are TRBV30 and TRBJ2-6, with 7 bases matching TRBD1. CDR3 length: 16 residues. Germline CDR1 is GTSNPN and CDR2 is SVGIG (reference sequence). With 6 bases clipped from V and 0 bases from J, the junction kept 8 bases outside the gene matches. The CDR3: CACSGQPISGANVLTF. CDR3 DNA sequence: TGTGCCTGCTCGGGACAGCCTATCTCTGGGGCCAACGTCCTGACTTTC.

J is TRBJ1-4 and V is TRBV7-2; D perhaps matches TRBD1 (6 bases). The germline gives CDR1 SGHTA, CDR2 FQGNSA. V was clipped by 1 base and J by 8 bases, with 11 bases between them. The CDR3 contains 14 residues. CDR3 sequence: CASSLGGGMEKLFF. The CDR3 DNA reads as TGTGCCAGCAGCTTAGGCGGGGGCATGGAAAAACTGTTTTTT.

As DNA, the CDR3 is TGCAGTGCTAGTAACGCCGGGACACCTCTCACAGATACGCAGTATTTT. Protein: CSASNAGTPLTDTQYF. The V and J genes are TRBV20-1 and TRBJ2-3, with a tentative D call TRBD1 (6 bases). Germline V gene lookup returns CDR1 DFQATT and CDR2 SNEGSKA (reference sequence). V dropped 3 bases and J dropped 2 bases, with 18 bases sitting between them. This CDR3 contains 16 residues.

The chain has TRBV3-1 (or the pseudogene TRBV3-2) and TRBJ1-6, with D uncertain. Trimming pared 1 base from V and 5 bases from J, leaving 6 bases between. Germline V CDR1 and CDR2: LGHDT, YNNKEL (reference sequence). The CDR3 totals 14 residues. CDR3 residues: CASSQGLNNSPLHF. CDR3 DNA: TGTGCCAGCAGCCAAGGACTCAATAATTCACCCCTCCACTTT.

This clone appeared a single time. This sequence joins TRBV11-2 and TRBJ2-7; D is uncertain. The CDR3 has 13 amino acids. Trimming stripped 1 base from V and 6 bases from J, with 10 bases between. Germline V gene sequence: CDR1 SGHAT, CDR2 FQNNGV. The CDR3: CASSLASGSEQYF. For the CDR3, the DNA is TGTGCCAGCAGCTTAGCGTCGGGTAGCGAGCAGTACTTC.

V is TRBV5-4 and J is TRBJ2-7; D is ambiguous. The CDR3 is 14 residues long. V gave up 0 bases and J gave up 2 bases, with 9 bases separating them. The germline gives CDR1 SGHNT, CDR2 YYREEE (reference sequence). The DNA for the CDR3 is TGTGCCAGCAGCTTGGGTCAGGCGACCTACGAGCAGTACTTC. As protein: CASSLGQATYEQYF.

The chain uses TRBV19 and TRBJ2-6; D is undetermined. The CDR3 totals 15 residues. Germline CDR1 LNHDA, CDR2 SQIVND (reference sequence). V was clipped by 3 bases and J by 0 bases, with 6 bases between them. The CDR3: CASSILGSGANVLTF. In DNA form, the CDR3 reads TGTGCCAGTAGTATTCTAGGCTCTGGGGCCAACGTCCTGACTTTC. The whole variable domain, filled in from reference TRBV19 and TRBJ2-6, reads DGGITQSPKYLFRKEGQNVTLSCEQNLNHDAMYWYRQDPGQGLRLIYYSQIVNDFQKGDIAEGYSVSREKKESFPLTVTSAQKNPTAFYLCASSILGSGANVLTFGAGSRLTVL.

The chain recombines TRBV4-3 with TRBJ2-7; D is perhaps TRBD1 (6 bases). V was pared by 1 base and J by 4 bases, with 11 bases between. The germline V gene encodes CDR1 LGHNA and CDR2 YSLEER. CDR3 size: 14 residues. The CDR3 nucleotides are TGCGCCAGCAGCCAAGGCAGGGGAGTTTACGAGCAGTACTTC. Translation: CASSQGRGVYEQYF.

DNA for the CDR3: TGTGCCAGCAGAGAACAGCCATACCACTCTGGAAACACCATATATTTT. Protein sequence: CASREQPYHSGNTIYF. V gene TRBV7-8 combines with J gene TRBJ1-3; D gene uncertain. Per the germline V gene, CDR1 is SGHVS and CDR2 is FQNEAQ. CDR3 length: 16 residues. Trimming cost V 6 bases and J 0 bases, with 15 bases left between them.

In nucleotides, the CDR3 is TGTGCCAGCACTCCGGGACAGGGTTATGGTGGAAACACCATATATTTT. Its translation: CASTPGQGYGGNTIYF. The chain links TRBV6-6 to TRBJ1-3, with TRBD1 identical over 9 bases. Per germline, CDR1 MNHNY and CDR2 SVGAGI (reference sequence). CDR3 length: 16 amino acids. The V segment lost 7 bases and the J segment 3 bases; nucleotides outside the gene matches: 10.

The chain links TRBV25-1 to TRBJ1-4; D is ambiguous. V gave up 6 bases and J gave up 7 bases, with 6 bases separating them. CDR3 length: 11 amino acids. Germline V gene sequence: CDR1 MGHDK, CDR2 SYGVNS. This chain's CDR3 is CASSGFEKLFF. In DNA form, the CDR3 reads TGTGCCAGCAGCGGGTTTGAAAAACTGTTTTTT.

The rearrangement uses TRBV28 and TRBJ1-6, with D perhaps TRBD1 (5 bases). Trimming shortened V by 4 bases and J by 9 bases, and 13 bases separated the two germline ends. Germline V gives CDR1 MDHEN, CDR2 SYDVKM. This CDR3 has 14 amino acids. CDR3 residues: CASSSSYQGSPLHF. CDR3 bases: TGTGCCAGCAGTTCCTCCTATCAGGGTTCACCCCTCCACTTT.

The V gene is TRBV6-4, the J gene TRBJ1-4; unclear D gene. CDR3 length equals 13 residues. CDR1 and CDR2 from the germline V gene are MRHNA and SNTAGT. The germline V and J ends were trimmed by 9 bases and 5 bases, with 13 bases remaining between them. The CDR3 protein is CASSRELNEKLFF. The CDR3 bases are TGTGCCAGTTCCCGGGAGTTAAATGAAAAACTGTTTTTT.

The chain joins TRBV29-1 to TRBJ2-7, with D perhaps matching TRBD2 (5 bases). With 3 bases removed from V and 4 bases from J, the gap between germline ends came to 7 bases. The CDR3 runs 11 residues. Germline CDR1 is SQVTM and CDR2 is ANQGSEA. CDR3 nucleotide sequence: TGCAGCGTTGAGGTAGCGTACGAGCAGTACTTC. Translated, it gives CSVEVAYEQYF.

The genes are TRBV6-5 and TRBJ1-4; TRBD1 is a possible D gene (6 bases). V was clipped by 0 bases and J by 6 bases, with 11 bases between them. Per germline, CDR1 MNHEY and CDR2 SVGAGI. The CDR3 has 15 residues. CDR3 coding DNA: TGTGCCAGCAGTTACTCAGGACAGCCTGATGAAAAACTGTTTTTT. Translated, it gives CASSYSGQPDEKLFF.

This clone was picked up one time. V gene TRBV5-8 combines with J gene TRBJ2-2; 9 bases line up with TRBD1. This CDR3 spans 16 amino acids. Germline assignment: CDR1 SGHTS and CDR2 YDEGEE. The V gene end was trimmed by 1 base and the J gene end by 6 bases; junction bases not matched to a gene: 7. The CDR3 region has the DNA TGTGCCAGCAGCTTGCTCGGACAGGGGAGGTCCGGGGAGCTGTTTTTT. Amino acid sequence: CASSLLGQGRSGELFF. Full variable domain (missing parts from reference TRBV5-8 and TRBJ2-2): EAGVTQSPTHLIKTRGQQATLRCSPISGHTSVYWYQQALGLGLQFLLWYDEGEERNRGNFPPRFSGRQFPNYSSELNVNALELEDSALYLCASSLLGQGRSGELFFGEGSRLTVL.

The gene calls are TRBV27 and TRBJ2-2; TRBD2 aligns across 13 bases. From germline, CDR1 is MNHEY and CDR2 SMNVEV (reference sequence). This CDR3 region has 17 residues. With V trimmed by 2 bases and J by 2 bases, 2 bases remained unmatched. CDR3 protein: CASSLGTSGANTGELFF. CDR3 in DNA: TGTGCCAGCAGTTTAGGGACTAGCGGGGCTAACACCGGGGAGCTGTTTTTT.

V usage is TRBV12-3 or TRBV12-4 and J usage is TRBJ1-2, with D maybe TRBD1 (6 bases). V was shortened by 3 bases and J by 8 bases, with 13 bases between the two germline ends. This CDR3 has 13 residues. The CDR3 DNA follows: TGTGCCAGCAGTTTGGACAGCACGACGGGCTACACCTTC. Residues: CASSLDSTTGYTF.

J is TRBJ2-2 and V is TRBV21-1; TRBD2 is the table's D call and was not checked against the DNA. TRBV21-1 corresponds to a pseudogene. The CDR3 spans 14 residues. The CDR3 DNA reads as TGTGCCAGCAGCAAATCGGGTGGAGGGGGGGAGCTGTTTTTT. This codes for CASSKSGGGGELFF.

The chain combines TRBV5-1 with TRBJ1-5, with D possibly matching TRBD1 (6 bases). Germline assignment: CDR1 SGHRS and CDR2 YFSETQ. Trimming took off 3 bases at V and 1 base at J, with 17 bases between the two ends. The CDR3 is 17 amino acids. In nucleotides, the CDR3 is TGCGCCAGCAGCTCCCCCACGACCGGACAGAGCAATCAGCCCCAGCATTTT. This sequence encodes CASSSPTTGQSNQPQHF.

The chain uses TRBV5-1 and TRBJ2-3; maybe TRBD1 (5 bases). Germline CDR1 and CDR2: SGHRS and YFSETQ. The V end lost 3 bases, the J end lost 6 bases, and 8 bases lay between the germline ends. The CDR3 consists of 12 residues. CDR3 region: CASSSSGDTQYF. In DNA form, the CDR3 reads TGCGCCAGCAGCTCTTCAGGGGATACGCAGTATTTT.

The J gene is TRBJ1-1, the V gene TRBV6-1, with D possibly matching TRBD1 (6 bases). Germline CDR1 and CDR2: MNHNS and SASEGT. Trimming took 3 bases from V and 10 from J, leaving 15 bases between them. The CDR3 covers 13 residues. The DNA of the CDR3 is TGTGCCAGCAGTGATAGGAGCCAGGGGAGAGCTTTCTTT. This sequence encodes CASSDRSQGRAFF.

This sequence joins TRBV5-1 and TRBJ2-6; 8 bases agree with TRBD2. The CDR3 spans 18 residues. V was clipped by 1 base and J by 1 base; unmatched bases: 7. The germline CDR1 and CDR2 sequences are SGHRS and YFSETQ. The chain's CDR3 is CASSLIGLAGSGANVLTF. For the CDR3, the DNA is TGCGCCAGCAGCTTGATTGGGCTAGCGGGTTCTGGGGCCAACGTCCTGACTTTC.

The J gene is TRBJ1-2, the V gene TRBV30; possible D gene TRBD1, 6 bases. Germline V CDR1 and CDR2: GTSNPN, SVGIG (reference sequence). The CDR3 sequence is 14 residues long. Trimming removed 0 bases at V and 4 bases at J, with 12 bases between. The CDR3 bases are TGTGCCTGGAGTGTACTTGGGACATCCTATGGCTACACCTTC. The encoded protein is CAWSVLGTSYGYTF.

This clone appeared a few times. The gene calls are TRBV30 and TRBJ1-5; TRBD1 aligns across 7 bases. The CDR3 covers 15 residues. V was clipped by 2 bases and J by 6 bases; unmatched bases: 10. Germline V gene data show CDR1 as GTSNPN and CDR2 as SVGIG (reference sequence). CDR3 DNA sequence: TGTGCCTGGAGTCTACCCCGACAGGGTTCTCAGCCCCAGCATTTT. Translation gives CAWSLPRQGSQPQHF.